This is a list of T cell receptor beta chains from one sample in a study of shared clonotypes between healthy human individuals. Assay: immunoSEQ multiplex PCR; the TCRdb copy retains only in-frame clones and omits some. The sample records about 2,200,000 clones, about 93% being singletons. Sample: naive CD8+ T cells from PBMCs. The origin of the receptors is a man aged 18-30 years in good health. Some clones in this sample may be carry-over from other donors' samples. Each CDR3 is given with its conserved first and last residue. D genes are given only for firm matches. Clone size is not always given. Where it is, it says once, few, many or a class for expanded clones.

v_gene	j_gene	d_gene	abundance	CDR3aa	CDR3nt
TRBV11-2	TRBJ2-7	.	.	CASSLPSKTAYEQYF	TGTGCCAGCAGCCTCCCCTCAAAGACAGCCTACGAGCAGTACTTC
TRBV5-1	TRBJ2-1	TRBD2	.	CASSSPLRLAGEGAYNEQFF	TGCGCCAGCAGCTCCCCCCTTCGACTAGCGGGAGAGGGGGCATACAATGAGCAGTTCTTC
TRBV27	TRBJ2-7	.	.	CASGRDEQYF	TGTGCCAGCGGGCGAGACGAGCAGTACTTC
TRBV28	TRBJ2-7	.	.	CASSPPGEADEQYF	TGTGCCAGCAGTCCCCCGGGTGAGGCAGACGAGCAGTACTTC
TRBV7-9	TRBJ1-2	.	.	CAGDLNYGYTF	TGTGCCGGCGACCTTAACTATGGCTACACCTTC
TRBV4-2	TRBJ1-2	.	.	CASSQDTRGNYGYTF	TGTGCCAGCAGCCAAGATACCCGGGGTAACTATGGCTACACCTTC
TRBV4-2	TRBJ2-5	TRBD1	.	CASSQDNRGETQYF	TGTGCCAGCAGCCAAGATAACAGGGGGGAGACCCAGTACTTC
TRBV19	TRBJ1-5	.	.	CASTPTLGHPSNQPQHF	TGTGCCAGTACTCCAACCCTGGGGCACCCTAGCAATCAGCCCCAGCATTTT
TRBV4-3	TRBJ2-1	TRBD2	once	CASSQDWTRRVRNEQFF	TGCGCCAGCAGCCAAGATTGGACTAGAAGGGTCCGCAATGAGCAGTTCTTC
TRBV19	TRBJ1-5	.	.	CASSWNRDSNQPQHF	TGTGCCAGTAGTTGGAACAGGGATAGCAATCAGCCCCAGCATTTT